The TCR beta chain described here comes from a study of tumor-infiltrating lymphocytes in localized non-small cell lung cancer. Study as a whole: The cohort mixed smokers and never-smokers, several histologies, and some post-neoadjuvant-chemotherapy samples.

Repertoires were generated with immunoSEQ multiplex PCR, while TCRdb's copy carries only in-frame clones and drops some. The repertoire holds 7,000 to 8,000 clones, with about 57% as singletons. Findings and caveats of the study: TCRbeta sequencing showed higher T cell infiltration in tumors than uninvolved lung. TCR sequencing covered a subset of patients with enough tissue.

This CDR3 region has 17 residues. Looked up from germline, CDR1 is SGHRS and CDR2 is YFSETQ. Trimming cost V 3 bases and J 0 bases; bases outside gene matches: 10. As for this clone: Antigen unknown.

This receptor was identified in a human donor with non-small cell lung cancer. The J gene is TRBJ2-5, the V gene TRBV5-1; 8 positions match TRBD2. Sequenced input: lung tumor tissue. The CDR3 DNA follows: TGCGCCAGCAGCTCCCTGGCCAGCGGGGGAAACCAAGAGACCCAGTACTTC. Translated: CASSSLASGGNQETQYF.